This T cell receptor (beta chain) was captured in a study of CD8 T cells in ankylosing spondylitis. Points from the study as a whole: A motif in TCR beta, a set of about 8 highly homologous variants, appeared characteristic of ankylosing spondylitis blood. There was reportedly significant enrichment of clones that were disease-linked in matched ankylosing spondylitis synovial fluid.

Concerning this clonotype itself: What it binds is not known.

V lost 1 base and J 4 bases, leaving 14 bases between the germline ends. The CDR3 spans 16 residues. From germline, CDR1 is SGHTA and CDR2 FQGNSA. A single record per CDR3 protein comes from TCRdb applying MiXCR to the 5' RACE reads. The data contain 700,000 to 850,000 distinct CDR3 sequences, roughly 10% of them singletons. Sequencing used blood, either unsorted or a sorted T cell fraction (not recorded which). The V call is TRBV7-2, the J call TRBJ2-1; TRBD2 might be the D (7 bases). This TCR derives from a male donor with ankylosing spondylitis. The CDR3 sequence is CASSLVGAGAYNEQFF. The CDR3 DNA reads as TGTGCCAGCAGCTTAGTCGGGGCGGGGGCTTACAATGAGCAGTTCTTC.